This TCR beta chain was retrieved from a study of T cell responses to AZD1222 COVID-19 vaccine. As to this clone: The antigen is unknown.

The study, taken as a whole, reports: The donors showed a predominance of white British ancestry and of females, with possible underestimation of clonal diversity.

The V gene lost 6 bases and the J gene lost 0 bases, with 4 bases spanning the gap. This CDR3 is built from 13 residues. Germline-derived CDR1 and CDR2 are SGHRS and YFSETQ. Some clones are missing from TCRdb's copy, which holds only in-frame ones; the method was immunoSEQ multiplex PCR. The sample shows about 140,000 clones, roughly 90% of them seen only once. The chain recombines TRBV5-1 with TRBJ2-6; D remains unclear. This sequence originates from an adult in good health. The source material was peripheral blood, sampled on day 0 of AZD1222 vaccination. CDR3 amino acids: CASMSSGANVLTF. The DNA of the CDR3 is TGCGCCAGCATGAGCTCTGGGGCCAACGTCCTGACTTTC.